The 20 T cell receptor beta chains below all came from one sample that was sequenced in a study of blood T cells in healthy people across ages (dated by TCRdb to about 2015). Libraries were built with 5' RACE. The run used an Illumina HiSeq 2500. A second PCR of 7 to 11 cycles was performed with a sample-barcoded 5' primer and a J-beta primer mix. The public sequencing data were trimmed at Q25 with fastp and processed into clonotypes with MiXCR by TCRdb, which kept only in-frame beta chains. Every CDR3 protein is listed once, alongside the most common genes and DNA of its rows. The sample contains more than 650,000 distinct CDR3 sequences, about a fifth of them found a single time. Of the sample, under 25% is held by the ten largest clones. Sequenced sample: blood. The receptor set was obtained from a man between 65 and 80 years old in good health.

This clonotype has only a few counts. The V call is TRBV7-7, the J call TRBJ2-7; 9 nucleotides agree with TRBD1. From germline, CDR1 is SSHAT and CDR2 FNYEAQ (reference sequence). Trimming took 5 bases from V and 3 from J; bases not matched to a gene: 8. This CDR3 is built from 15 residues. CDR3 protein: CASSRISTGGYEQYV. The CDR3 DNA reads as TGTGCCAGCAGCCGAATTTCGACAGGGGGCTACGAGCAGTACGTC.

The chain combines TRBV11-1 with TRBJ2-7; 9 bases match TRBD1. The CDR3 is 15 residues long. CDR1 and CDR2 (germline): SGHAT, FQDESV (reference sequence). With V trimmed by 5 bases and J by 3 bases, 8 bases remained unmatched. For the CDR3, the DNA is TGTGCCAGCAGCCCAGGGACAGGGTTCGACTACGAGCAGTACTTC. This sequence encodes CASSPGTGFDYEQYF.

V usage is TRBV7-8 and J usage is TRBJ2-2, with D tentatively TRBD1 (5 bases). Germline loops: CDR1 SGHVS, CDR2 FQNEAQ. The CDR3 is 14 amino acids. V lost 1 base and J 7 bases, leaving 10 bases between the germline ends. CDR3 residues: CASSLDTGYGELFF. The CDR3 DNA reads TGTGCCAGCAGCTTAGATACAGGTTACGGGGAGCTGTTTTTT.

This clonotype was seen more than once but under ten times. The J gene is TRBJ1-2, the V gene TRBV3-1; D call uncertain. This CDR3 has 14 residues. The germline CDR1 and CDR2 sequences are LGHDT and YNNKEL (reference sequence). V was cut by 3 bases and J by 10 bases, with 18 bases left in between. This CDR3 reads CASSQGSRNIAYTF. The CDR3, as DNA: TGTGCCAGCAGCCAGGGCAGTCGTAACATTGCCTACACCTTC.

This chain connects TRBV15 to TRBJ1-4, with D perhaps TRBD1 (6 bases). With 5 bases removed from V and 4 bases from J, the gap between germline ends came to 17 bases. Germline-derived CDR1 and CDR2 are LNHNV and YYDKDF (reference sequence). This CDR3 has 16 residues. CDR3 protein: CATSDLDRSLNEKLFF. CDR3 coding DNA: TGTGCCACCAGCGACCTCGACAGGAGCCTTAATGAAAAACTGTTTTTT.

CDR3 DNA: TGTGCCAGCAGCGCCCTACCGGGACAGGGGGTCGGGGAGCTGTTTTTT. As protein: CASSALPGQGVGELFF. This chain links TRBV6-1 with TRBJ2-2, with 11 nucleotides matching TRBD1. The CDR3 runs to 16 residues. Germline CDR1 is MNHNS and CDR2 is SASEGT. Trimming removed 6 bases from V and 7 bases from J; junction bases left unmatched: 10.

The chain couples TRBV24-1 to TRBJ2-7, with D perhaps TRBD1 or TRBD2 (5 bases each). CDR1 and CDR2 (germline): KGHDR, SFDVKD. The CDR3 is 13 residues long. Trimming pared 3 bases from V and 8 bases from J, leaving 13 bases between. CDR3 sequence (DNA): TGTGCCACCAGTGATCCAGGGAGCCCGCAGCAGTACGTC. Protein sequence: CATSDPGSPQQYV.

V usage is TRBV14 and J usage is TRBJ1-4, with D hard to call. V was trimmed by 4 bases and J by 3 bases, leaving 12 bases between them. Germline V gives CDR1 SGHDN, CDR2 FVKESK. The CDR3 spans 15 residues. This CDR3 is CASSLPGGANEKLFF. CDR3 bases: TGTGCCAGCAGCCTCCCCGGCGGAGCTAATGAAAAACTGTTTTTT.

This clonotype was detected only a few times. The gene calls are TRBV6-5 and TRBJ1-1; unclear D gene. V lost 1 base and J 4 bases, leaving 7 bases between the germline ends. From germline, CDR1 is MNHEY and CDR2 SVGAGI. The CDR3 has 13 residues. This CDR3 is CASSYYGSTEAFF. In DNA, the CDR3 is TGTGCCAGCAGTTACTATGGGAGCACTGAAGCTTTCTTT.

CDR3 loop: CASSDRSFQETQYF. CDR3 in DNA: TGTGCCAGCAGTGACCGTAGCTTCCAAGAGACCCAGTACTTC. The chain is built from TRBV6-1 and TRBJ2-5; D not resolved. Per the germline V gene, CDR1 is MNHNS and CDR2 is SASEGT. Trimming stripped 3 bases from V and 1 base from J, with 9 bases between. This CDR3 comprises 14 residues.

This clonotype was observed a handful of times. This chain links TRBV19 with TRBJ1-5; no clear D. V lost 4 bases, J lost 6 bases, and 4 bases lay in between. Germline CDR1 reads LNHDA; CDR2 reads SQIVND (reference sequence). The CDR3 contains 11 residues. CDR3 sequence: CASSNAQPQHF. The CDR3 DNA reads TGTGCCAGTAGTAATGCTCAGCCCCAGCATTTT.

This clonotype was counted between two and nine times. This chain connects TRBV9 to TRBJ1-1; D is ambiguous. This CDR3 is 15 amino acids long. Germline values: CDR1 SGDLS, CDR2 YYNGEE. V dropped 0 bases and J dropped 4 bases, with 13 bases sitting between them. CDR3 in DNA: TGTGCCAGCAGCGTAGGGGCTTCCCGGGGCACTGAAGCTTTCTTT. Translation gives CASSVGASRGTEAFF.

This clonotype turned up a few times. This rearrangement joins TRBV20-1 to TRBJ2-2, with D tentatively TRBD1 (6 bases). Germline V gives CDR1 DFQATT, CDR2 SNEGSKA (reference sequence). This CDR3 spans 14 amino acids. V was pared by 3 bases and J by 5 bases, with 13 bases between. The CDR3 DNA sequence: TGCAGTGCTAGTCCAGGGGATAGGACCGGGGAGCTGTTTTTT. It encodes CSASPGDRTGELFF.

V and J are TRBV5-1 and TRBJ2-5, with D tentatively TRBD1 or TRBD2 (5 bases each). The end of the DNA aligns better with TRBJ2-7, so the J call may be wrong. Looked up from germline, CDR1 is SGHRS and CDR2 is YFSETQ. CDR3 length: 14 amino acids. CDR3 amino acids: CASSLDGATYEQYV. The CDR3 DNA follows: TGCGCCAGCAGCTTGGACGGGGCCACCTACGAGCAGTACGTC.

With regard to this clonotype: The junction departs from the called germline gene at one end, perhaps through a read error. V and J are TRBV20-1 and TRBJ2-1, with D possibly matching TRBD1 (6 bases). This CDR3 is 14 amino acids long. Germline V gene sequence: CDR1 DFQATT, CDR2 SNEGSKA (reference sequence). The CDR3 protein is CSARSQQGGDEQSF. CDR3 nucleotide sequence: TGCAGTGCTAGGAGTCAACAGGGTGGCGATGAGCAGTCCTTC.

This clonotype was counted at least ten times. This chain links TRBV6-5 with TRBJ2-1; 8 nucleotides align to TRBD2. Germline V gene data show CDR1 as MNHEY and CDR2 as SVGAGI. After removal of 7 bases from V and 5 bases from J, the junction contained 10 bases not matched to a gene. There are 15 residues in the CDR3. The CDR3 DNA reads TGTGCCAGCACCACGGGGGGGACTCGGGACAATGAGCAGTTCTTC. It yields the protein CASTTGGTRDNEQFF.

V and J are TRBV3-1 and TRBJ2-5; perhaps TRBD2 as D (6 bases). The V end lost 4 bases, the J end lost 4 bases, and 19 bases lay between the germline ends. CDR1 and CDR2 from the germline V gene are LGHDT and YNNKEL (reference sequence). CDR3 size: 16 residues. The CDR3 DNA follows: TGTGCCAGCAGCCCACTGGAGAGCCGGAGGGTAGAGACCCAGTACTTC. Its protein product is CASSPLESRRVETQYF.

With respect to this clonotype: Mismatch with germline at one junction end may stem from a read error. The chain uses TRBV7-2 and TRBJ2-3; D gene uncertain. The V gene's germline CDR1 is SGHTA and CDR2 FQGNSA. The CDR3 totals 13 residues. This CDR3 reads CASSGEPPNTRYF. CDR3 DNA sequence: TGTGCCAGCAGTGGGGAACCTCCCAATACGCGGTATTTT.

V gene TRBV28 combines with J gene TRBJ2-5; D might be TRBD1 (6 bases). The V and J ends lost 7 bases and 6 bases respectively, with 12 bases between them. Germline CDR1 MDHEN, CDR2 SYDVKM. This CDR3 is 12 amino acids long. The CDR3 sequence is CASKTGMKTQYF. As DNA, the CDR3 is TGTGCCAGCAAAACAGGGATGAAGACCCAGTACTTC.

A few counts support this clonotype. The V call is TRBV12-3 or TRBV12-4, the J call TRBJ2-5; unclear D gene. This CDR3 has 14 residues. V shed 5 bases and J shed 0 bases, with 10 bases lying between them. The CDR3 DNA reads as TGTGCCAGCAGTGCGAACAAGAACCAAGAGACCCAGTACTTC. Residues: CASSANKNQETQYF.